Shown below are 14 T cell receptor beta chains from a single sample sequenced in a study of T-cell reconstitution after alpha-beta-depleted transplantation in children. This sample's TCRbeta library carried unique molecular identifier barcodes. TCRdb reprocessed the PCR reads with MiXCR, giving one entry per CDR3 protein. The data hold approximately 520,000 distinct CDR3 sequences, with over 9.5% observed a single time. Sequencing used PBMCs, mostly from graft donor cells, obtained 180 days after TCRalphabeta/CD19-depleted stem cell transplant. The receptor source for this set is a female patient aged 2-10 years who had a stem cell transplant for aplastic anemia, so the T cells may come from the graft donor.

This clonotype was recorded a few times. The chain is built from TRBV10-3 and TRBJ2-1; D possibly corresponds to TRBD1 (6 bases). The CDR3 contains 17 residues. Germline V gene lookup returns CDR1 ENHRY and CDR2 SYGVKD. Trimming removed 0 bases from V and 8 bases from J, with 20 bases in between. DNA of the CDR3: TGTGCCATCAGTGAGTCCAAGGGGGATCGACGCCACCATGAGCAGTTCTTC. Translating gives CAISESKGDRRHHEQFF.

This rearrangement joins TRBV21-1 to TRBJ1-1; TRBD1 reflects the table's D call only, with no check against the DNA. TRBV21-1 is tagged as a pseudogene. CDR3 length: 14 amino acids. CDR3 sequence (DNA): TGTGCCAGCAGCAAGACAGTGGGGGGCACTGAAGCTTTCTTT. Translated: CASSKTVGGTEAFF.

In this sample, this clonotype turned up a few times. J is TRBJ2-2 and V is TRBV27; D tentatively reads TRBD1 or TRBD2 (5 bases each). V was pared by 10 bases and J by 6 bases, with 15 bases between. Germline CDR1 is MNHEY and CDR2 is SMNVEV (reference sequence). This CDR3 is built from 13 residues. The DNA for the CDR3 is TGTGCCACTGGGACGGGGCCGGCCGGGGAGCTGTTTTTT. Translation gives CATGTGPAGELFF.

CDR3 DNA sequence: TGTGCCAGCAGCTCAGACCAAAACAGCGGACACTACAATGAGCAGTTCTTC. Translating gives CASSSDQNSGHYNEQFF. The gene calls are TRBV7-6 and TRBJ2-1; D may match TRBD1 or TRBD2 (5 bases each). This CDR3 has 17 residues. CDR1 and CDR2 from the germline V gene are SGHVS and FNYEAQ. The germline V and J ends were trimmed by 4 bases and 3 bases, with 19 bases remaining between them.

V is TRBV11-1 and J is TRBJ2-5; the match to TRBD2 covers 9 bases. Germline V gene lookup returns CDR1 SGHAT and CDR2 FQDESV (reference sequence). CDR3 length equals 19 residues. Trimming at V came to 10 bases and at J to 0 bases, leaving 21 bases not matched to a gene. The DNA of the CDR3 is TGTGCCATCAGTTTAGCGCGGCTAGCGGGACCCCCGTACCAAGAGACCCAGTACTTC. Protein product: CAISLARLAGPPYQETQYF.

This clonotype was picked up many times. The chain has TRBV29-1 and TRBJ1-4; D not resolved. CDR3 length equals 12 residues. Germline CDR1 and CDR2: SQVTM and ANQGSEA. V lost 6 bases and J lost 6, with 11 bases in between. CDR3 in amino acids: CSVRRYDEKLFF. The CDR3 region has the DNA TGCAGCGTCAGAAGATATGATGAAAAACTGTTTTTT.

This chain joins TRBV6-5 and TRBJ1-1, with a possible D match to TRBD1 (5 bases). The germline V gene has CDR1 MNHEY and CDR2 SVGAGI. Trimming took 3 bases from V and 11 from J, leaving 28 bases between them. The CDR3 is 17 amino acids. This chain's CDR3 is CASSYRRGAGTVPVAFF. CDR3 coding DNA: TGTGCCAGCAGTTATCGCCGCGGGGCCGGAACCGTGCCTGTGGCTTTCTTT.

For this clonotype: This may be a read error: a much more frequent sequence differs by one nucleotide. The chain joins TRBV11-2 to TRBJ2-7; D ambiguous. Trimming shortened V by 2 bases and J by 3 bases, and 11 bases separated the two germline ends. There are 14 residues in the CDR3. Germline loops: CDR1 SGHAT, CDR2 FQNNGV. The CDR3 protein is CASSLKERGYEQYF. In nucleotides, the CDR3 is TGTGCCAGCAGCTTAAAGGAGCGCGGCTACGAGCAGTACTTC. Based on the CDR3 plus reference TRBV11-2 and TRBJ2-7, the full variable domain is EAGVAQSPRYKIIEKRQSVAFWCNPISGHATLYWYQQILGQGPKLLIQFQNNGVVDDSQLPKDRFSAERLKGVDSTLKIQPAKLEDSAVYLCASSLKERGYEQYFGPGTRLTVT.

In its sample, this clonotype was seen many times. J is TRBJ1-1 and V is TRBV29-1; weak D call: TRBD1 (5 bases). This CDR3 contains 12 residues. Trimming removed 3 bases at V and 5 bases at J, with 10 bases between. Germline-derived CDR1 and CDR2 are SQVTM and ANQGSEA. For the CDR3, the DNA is TGCAGCGTTGATCAGGGTCGGACTGAAGCTTTCTTT. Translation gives CSVDQGRTEAFF.

This CDR3 is CASSLVSVANTGELFF. As DNA, the CDR3 is TGTGCCAGCAGCTTGGTTAGCGTGGCGAACACCGGGGAGCTGTTTTTT. The gene calls are TRBV5-6 and TRBJ2-2, with a tentative D call TRBD2 (5 bases). The CDR3 has 16 residues. Per the germline V gene, CDR1 is SGHDT and CDR2 is YYEEEE. The V end lost 0 bases, the J end lost 0 bases, and 9 bases lay between the germline ends.

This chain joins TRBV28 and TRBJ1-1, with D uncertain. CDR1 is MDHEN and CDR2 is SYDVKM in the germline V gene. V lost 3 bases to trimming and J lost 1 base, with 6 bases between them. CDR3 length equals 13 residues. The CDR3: CASSLSWNTEAFF. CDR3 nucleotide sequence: TGTGCCAGCAGTTTGAGCTGGAACACTGAAGCTTTCTTT. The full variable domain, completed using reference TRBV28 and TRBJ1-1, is DVKVTQSSRYLVKRTGEKVFLECVQDMDHENMFWYRQDPGLGLRLIYFSYDVKMKEKGDIPEGYSVSREKKERFSLILESASTNQTSMYLCASSLSWNTEAFFGQGTRLTVV.

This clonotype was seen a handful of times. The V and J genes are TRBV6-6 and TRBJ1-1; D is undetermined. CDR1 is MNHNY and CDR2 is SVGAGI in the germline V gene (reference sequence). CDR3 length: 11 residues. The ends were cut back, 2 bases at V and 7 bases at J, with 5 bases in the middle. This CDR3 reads CASSYSSEAFF. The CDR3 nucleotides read TGTGCCAGCAGTTACAGTAGTGAAGCTTTCTTT.

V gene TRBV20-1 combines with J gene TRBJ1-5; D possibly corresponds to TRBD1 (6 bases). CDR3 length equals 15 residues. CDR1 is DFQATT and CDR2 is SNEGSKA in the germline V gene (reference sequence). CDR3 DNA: TGCAGCGTCGGAGGCAGGGGAATAGGAAATCAGCCCCAGCATTTT. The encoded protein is CSVGGRGIGNQPQHF.

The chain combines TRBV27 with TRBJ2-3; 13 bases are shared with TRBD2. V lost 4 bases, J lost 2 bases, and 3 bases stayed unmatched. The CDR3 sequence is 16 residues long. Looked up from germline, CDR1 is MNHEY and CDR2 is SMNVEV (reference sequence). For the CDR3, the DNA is TGTGCCAGCAGTTCAGGGACTAGCGGGAACACAGATACGCAGTATTTT. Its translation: CASSSGTSGNTDTQYF.